This TCR beta chain came from a study of technical replicates of blood from a handful of donors. TCRdb keeps only in-frame clones here, not all; method: immunoSEQ multiplex PCR. Of under 90,000 clones listed, around 94% are singletons. Sequencing used T cells isolated from PBMCs. The sequence derives from a human donor in good health.

CDR3 sequence reads: CASSHFGSSYNEQFF. The CDR3 DNA sequence: TGTGCCAGCAGTCACTTCGGGAGCTCCTACAATGAGCAGTTCTTC. The V gene is TRBV28, the J gene TRBJ2-1, with D possibly being TRBD2 (6 bases). The germline CDR1 and CDR2 sequences are MDHEN and SYDVKM. This CDR3 is 15 amino acids long. V was pared by 5 bases and J by 0 bases, with 11 bases between.